This TCR beta chain emerged from a study of blood T cell repertoires in COVID-19. On the study more broadly: Sites across the United States, Italy and Spain contributed samples from acute and convalescent COVID-19. Sample material is recorded as cDNA or gDNA derived from T cells, B-cell-depleted T cells, or PBMCs.

The germline V gene has CDR1 SGHTA and CDR2 FQGTGA. The CDR3 is made up of 15 amino acids. V was clipped by 5 bases and J by 6 bases; unmatched bases: 7. Per the original methods: How many nucleated cells were present was estimated from reference gene primer amplification. Some clones are missing from TCRdb's copy, which holds only in-frame ones; the method was immunoSEQ multiplex PCR. V and J calls and clone size are given by that table; D and trimming were obtained from the DNA. The table lists roughly 120,000 clones, approximately 80% of them singletons, with approximately 2% in the top ten. The V gene is TRBV7-3, the J gene TRBJ2-2; 9 bases line up with TRBD1. This TCR came from a man in his 70s with acute or convalescent COVID-19. The sequencing sample was made of peripheral blood. The CDR3 DNA reads TGTGCCAGCAGCCAAACGGGACAGGGCGCCGGGGAGCTGTTTTTT. Amino acids: CASSQTGQGAGELFF. Based on the CDR3 plus reference TRBV7-3 and TRBJ2-2, the full variable domain is GAGVSQTPSNKVTEKGKYVELRCDPISGHTALYWYRQSLGQGPEFLIYFQGTGAADDSGLPNDRFFAVRPEGSVSTLKIQRTERGDSAVYLCASSQTGQGAGELFFGEGSRLTVL.